The next 15 T cell receptor beta chains were all read from a single sample in a study of cytomegalovirus exposure and HLA in healthy donors. Amplification used 60 Vbeta primers and 13 Jbeta primers. Only in-frame clones appear in the TCRdb table, and some are missing; sequencing was by immunoSEQ multiplex PCR. The sample yields fewer than 45,000 clones, of which the top ten take up less than 2%. The sequenced material came from PBMCs. The receptors were gathered from a woman younger than 45 in good health and CMV-seronegative.

The chain combines TRBV7-9 with TRBJ2-7, with TRBD1 matching 11 bases. The CDR3 runs 15 residues. Trimming at V came to 0 bases and at J to 6 bases, leaving 4 bases not matched to a gene. CDR1 is SEHNR and CDR2 is FQNEAQ in the germline V gene (reference sequence). CDR3 sequence: CASSLAWTGGSEQYF. For the CDR3, the DNA is TGTGCCAGCAGCTTAGCGTGGACAGGGGGCTCCGAGCAGTACTTC.

CDR3: CASRPGQGFYEQYF. The CDR3 nucleotides are TGTGCCAGCAGGCCGGGACAGGGATTCTACGAGCAGTACTTC. V usage is TRBV2 and J usage is TRBJ2-7; 9 nucleotides align to TRBD1. This CDR3 has 14 residues. The J segment lost 3 bases and the V segment lost 6 bases, leaving 6 bases of the junction unmatched. CDR1 is SNHLY, CDR2 FYNNEI, per germline.

This chain connects TRBV5-1 to TRBJ1-1; 7 nucleotides agree with TRBD1. The CDR3 spans 14 residues. The V gene end was trimmed by 5 bases and the J gene end by 0 bases; junction bases not matched to a gene: 4. Germline lookup yields CDR1 SGHRS and CDR2 YFSETQ. The CDR3 sequence is CASSPGQMNTEAFF. The CDR3 nucleotides read TGCGCCAGCAGTCCGGGACAGATGAACACTGAAGCTTTCTTT.

The chain recombines TRBV11-2 with TRBJ2-3; 8 positions agree with TRBD2. This CDR3 comprises 15 residues. Trimming took 5 bases from V and 6 from J; bases not matched to a gene: 10. Germline V gives CDR1 SGHAT, CDR2 FQNNGV. The CDR3 nucleotides are TGTGCCAGCAGCCGATACGGGACTAGGGGGGATACGCAGTATTTT. This translates into CASSRYGTRGDTQYF.

The rearrangement joins TRBV7-3 to TRBJ2-2; TRBD2 aligns across 12 bases. The CDR3 has 21 amino acids. Per the germline V gene, CDR1 is SGHTA and CDR2 is FQGTGA. V shed 2 bases and J 0 bases; nucleotides not matched to a gene: 13. CDR3 region: CASSLVPKTSGGPTNTGELFF. The CDR3 bases are TGTGCCAGCAGCTTAGTTCCCAAGACTAGCGGGGGACCTACGAACACCGGGGAGCTGTTTTTT. The complete variable domain, with remaining parts taken from reference TRBV7-3 and TRBJ2-2, reads GAGVSQTPSNKVTEKGKYVELRCDPISGHTALYWYRQSLGQGPEFLIYFQGTGAADDSGLPNDRFFAVRPEGSVSTLKIQRTERGDSAVYLCASSLVPKTSGGPTNTGELFFGEGSRLTVL.

The J gene is TRBJ2-2, the V gene TRBV19; no reliable D call. The CDR3 extends over 16 amino acids. The V end was cut by 5 bases, the J end by 3 bases, with 16 bases between. Germline V gives CDR1 LNHDA, CDR2 SQIVND (reference sequence). The CDR3: CASSLSGAVDTGELFF. The CDR3 bases are TGTGCCAGTAGTCTCTCGGGTGCAGTGGACACCGGGGAGCTGTTTTTT. Full variable domain (outside the CDR3, taken from reference TRBV19 and TRBJ2-2): DGGITQSPKYLFRKEGQNVTLSCEQNLNHDAMYWYRQDPGQGLRLIYYSQIVNDFQKGDIAEGYSVSREKKESFPLTVTSAQKNPTAFYLCASSLSGAVDTGELFFGEGSRLTVL.

J is TRBJ1-1 and V is TRBV30, with D unresolved. This CDR3 contains 13 residues. Trimming removed 1 base at V and 1 base at J, with 7 bases between. Germline CDR1 GTSNPN, CDR2 SVGIG (reference sequence). This chain's CDR3 is CAWSGRKNTEAFF. As DNA, the CDR3 is TGTGCCTGGAGTGGCAGGAAGAACACTGAAGCTTTCTTT.

The chain uses TRBV6-1 and TRBJ2-7, with 7 bases lining up with TRBD1. The ends lost 10 bases at V and 3 bases at J; junction bases unmatched: 3. The CDR3 runs to 11 residues. Germline V gene data show CDR1 as MNHNS and CDR2 as SASEGT. CDR3 coding DNA: TGTGCCACGGGACAGATCTACGAGCAGTACTTC. Translating gives CATGQIYEQYF.

The chain employs TRBV9 and TRBJ2-1; TRBD1 agrees at 9 bases. CDR1 and CDR2 (germline): SGDLS, YYNGEE. Trimming removed 3 bases from V and 10 bases from J; junction bases left unmatched: 11. This CDR3 region has 15 residues. The CDR3 here is CASSAGQGTSWEQFF. CDR3 sequence (DNA): TGTGCCAGCAGCGCAGGACAGGGGACCTCGTGGGAGCAGTTCTTC.

This chain joins TRBV19 and TRBJ2-7, with 10 nucleotides matching TRBD1. The V gene's germline CDR1 is LNHDA and CDR2 SQIVND (reference sequence). CDR3 size: 17 residues. J was trimmed by 2 bases and V by 6 bases; bases with no gene match: 13. In DNA form, the CDR3 reads TGTGCCAGTAGGAATACCCCGGGACAGGGGAACGCCTACGAGCAGTACTTC. It encodes CASRNTPGQGNAYEQYF.

The chain carries TRBV6-1 and TRBJ1-2; 7 nucleotides line up with TRBD1. V trimming: 5 bases; J trimming: 2 bases; junction bases outside the gene matches: 2. The germline gives CDR1 MNHNS, CDR2 SASEGT. The CDR3 totals 13 residues. The CDR3 protein is CASSQQGNYGYTF. CDR3 nucleotide sequence: TGTGCCAGCAGTCAACAGGGGAACTATGGCTACACCTTC.

This chain connects TRBV29-1 to TRBJ2-7, with a possible D match to TRBD1 (6 bases). The CDR3 spans 13 residues. Germline CDR1 and CDR2: SQVTM and ANQGSEA. V lost 4 bases and J lost 2, with 12 bases in between. The CDR3 reads CSVARDTAYEQYF. The CDR3 DNA reads TGCAGCGTTGCCCGGGACACCGCCTACGAGCAGTACTTC.

The chain recombines TRBV6-5 with TRBJ1-2, with 9 positions matching TRBD1. The junction had 3 bases not matched to a gene; V was cut back by 2 bases and J by 5 bases. This CDR3 is built from 14 residues. The germline gives CDR1 MNHEY, CDR2 SVGAGI. CDR3 DNA sequence: TGTGCCAGCAGTTACGGCGGACAGGGGTATGGCTACACCTTC. Residues: CASSYGGQGYGYTF.

The chain employs TRBV10-3 and TRBJ2-7; 8 bases map to TRBD2. Germline loops: CDR1 ENHRY, CDR2 SYGVKD. The CDR3 is 14 residues long. Losses at the gene ends were 4 bases for V and 8 bases for J; bases not matched to a gene: 10. The CDR3 DNA reads TGTGCCATCAGTGCCCCTTCGCGGGAGGCCAAGCAGTACTTC. It encodes CAISAPSREAKQYF.

The chain has TRBV19 and TRBJ1-2; 8 bases match TRBD1. CDR1 and CDR2 from the germline V gene are LNHDA and SQIVND (reference sequence). The CDR3 extends over 15 amino acids. V was clipped by 5 bases and J by 2 bases; unmatched bases: 7. The CDR3 spells CASSPSRQGNYGYTF. The CDR3 region has the DNA TGTGCCAGTAGTCCCTCCCGACAGGGGAACTATGGCTACACCTTC.